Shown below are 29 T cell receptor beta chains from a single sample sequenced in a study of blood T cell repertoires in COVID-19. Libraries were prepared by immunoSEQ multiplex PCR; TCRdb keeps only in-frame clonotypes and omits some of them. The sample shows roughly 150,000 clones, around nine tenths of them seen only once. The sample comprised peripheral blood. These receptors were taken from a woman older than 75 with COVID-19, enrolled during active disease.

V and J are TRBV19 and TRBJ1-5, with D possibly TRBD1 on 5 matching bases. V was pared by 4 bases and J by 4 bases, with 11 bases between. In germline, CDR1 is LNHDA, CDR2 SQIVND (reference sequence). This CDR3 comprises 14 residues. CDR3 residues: CASSTQGANQPQHF. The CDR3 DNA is TGTGCCAGTAGTACGCAGGGTGCGAATCAGCCCCAGCATTTT.

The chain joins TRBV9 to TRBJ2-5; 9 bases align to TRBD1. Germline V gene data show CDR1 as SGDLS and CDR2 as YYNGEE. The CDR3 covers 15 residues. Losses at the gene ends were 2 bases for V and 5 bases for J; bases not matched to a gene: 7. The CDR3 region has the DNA TGTGCCAGCAGCGTGAACAGGGGGCGCGTCGAGACCCAGTACTTC. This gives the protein CASSVNRGRVETQYF.

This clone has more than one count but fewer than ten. The CDR3 coding sequence is TGTGCCAGCAGCAAAGCCCCGAACACCGGGGAGCTGTTTTTT. Translated: CASSKAPNTGELFF. The chain carries TRBV7-3 and TRBJ2-2, with D hard to call. CDR1 is SGHTA, CDR2 FQGTGA, per germline. CDR3 length equals 14 residues. Trimming removed 5 bases at V and 0 bases at J, with 7 bases between.

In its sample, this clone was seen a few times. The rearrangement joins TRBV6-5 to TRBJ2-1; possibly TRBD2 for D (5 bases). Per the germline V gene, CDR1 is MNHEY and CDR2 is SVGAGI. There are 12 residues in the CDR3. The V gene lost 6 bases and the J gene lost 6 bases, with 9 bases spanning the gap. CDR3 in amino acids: CASSPDFNEQFF. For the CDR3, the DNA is TGTGCCAGCAGCCCGGACTTCAATGAGCAGTTCTTC.

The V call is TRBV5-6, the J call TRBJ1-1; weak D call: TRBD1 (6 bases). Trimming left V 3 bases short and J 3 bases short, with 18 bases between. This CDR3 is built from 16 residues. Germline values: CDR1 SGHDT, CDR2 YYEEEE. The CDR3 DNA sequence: TGTGCCAGCAGCTCCGGAAACCTTCAGGGGTACACTGAAGCTTTCTTT. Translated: CASSSGNLQGYTEAFF.

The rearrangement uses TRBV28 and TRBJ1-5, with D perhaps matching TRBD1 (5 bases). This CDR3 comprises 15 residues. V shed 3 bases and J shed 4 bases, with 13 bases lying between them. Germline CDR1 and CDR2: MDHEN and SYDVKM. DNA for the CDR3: TGTGCCAGCAGTTTTCGGGGGGTGGGTAATCAGCCCCAGCATTTT. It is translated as CASSFRGVGNQPQHF. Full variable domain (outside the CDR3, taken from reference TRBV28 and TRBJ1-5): DVKVTQSSRYLVKRTGEKVFLECVQDMDHENMFWYRQDPGLGLRLIYFSYDVKMKEKGDIPEGYSVSREKKERFSLILESASTNQTSMYLCASSFRGVGNQPQHFGDGTRLSIL.

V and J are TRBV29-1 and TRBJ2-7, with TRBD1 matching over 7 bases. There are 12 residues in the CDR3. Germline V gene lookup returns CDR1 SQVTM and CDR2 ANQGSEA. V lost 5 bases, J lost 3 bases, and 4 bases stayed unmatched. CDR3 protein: CSVSRDSYEQYF. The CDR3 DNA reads TGCAGCGTTAGCCGGGACAGCTACGAGCAGTACTTC.

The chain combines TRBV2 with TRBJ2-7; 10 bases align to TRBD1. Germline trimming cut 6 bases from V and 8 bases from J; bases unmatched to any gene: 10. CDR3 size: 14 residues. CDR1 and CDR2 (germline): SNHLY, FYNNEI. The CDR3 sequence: CASRPGQGFGKQYF. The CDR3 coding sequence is TGTGCCAGCAGGCCGGGACAGGGGTTCGGAAAGCAGTACTTC.

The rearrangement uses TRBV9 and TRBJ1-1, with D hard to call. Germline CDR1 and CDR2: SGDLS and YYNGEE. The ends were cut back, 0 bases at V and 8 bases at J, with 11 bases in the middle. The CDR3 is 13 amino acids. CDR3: CASSVGNAEEAFF. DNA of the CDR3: TGTGCCAGCAGCGTAGGGAACGCGGAGGAAGCTTTCTTT.

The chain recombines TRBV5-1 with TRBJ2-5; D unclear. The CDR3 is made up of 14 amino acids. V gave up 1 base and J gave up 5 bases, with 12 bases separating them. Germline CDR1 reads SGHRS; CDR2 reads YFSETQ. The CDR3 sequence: CASSLNILGETQYF. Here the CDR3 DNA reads TGCGCCAGCAGCTTGAATATTCTCGGGGAGACCCAGTACTTC.

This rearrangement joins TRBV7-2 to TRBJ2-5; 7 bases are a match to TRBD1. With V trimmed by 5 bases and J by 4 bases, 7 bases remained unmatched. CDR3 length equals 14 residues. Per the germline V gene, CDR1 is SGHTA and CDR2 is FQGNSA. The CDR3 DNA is TGTGCCAGCAGCCGCACAGGGGCTACAGAGACCCAGTACTTC. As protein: CASSRTGATETQYF.

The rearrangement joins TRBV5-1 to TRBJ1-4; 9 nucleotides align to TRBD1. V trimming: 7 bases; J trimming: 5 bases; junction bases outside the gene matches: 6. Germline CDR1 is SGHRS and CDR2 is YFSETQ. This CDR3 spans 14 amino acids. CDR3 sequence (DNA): TGCGCCAGCGGTATCGGGACAGGGAATGAAAAACTGTTTTTT. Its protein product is CASGIGTGNEKLFF.

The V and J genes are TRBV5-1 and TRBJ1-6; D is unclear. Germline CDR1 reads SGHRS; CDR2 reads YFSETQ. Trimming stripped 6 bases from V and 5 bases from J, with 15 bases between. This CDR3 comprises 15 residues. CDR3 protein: CASKVAVNNNSPLHF. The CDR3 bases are TGCGCCAGCAAGGTGGCGGTAAATAATAATTCACCCCTCCACTTT.

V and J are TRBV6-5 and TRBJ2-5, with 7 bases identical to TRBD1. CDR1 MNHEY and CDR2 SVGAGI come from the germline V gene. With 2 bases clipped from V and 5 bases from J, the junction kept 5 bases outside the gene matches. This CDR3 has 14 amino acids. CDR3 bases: TGTGCCAGCAGTTACGACAGGGCTGCCGAGACCCAGTACTTC. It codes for CASSYDRAAETQYF.

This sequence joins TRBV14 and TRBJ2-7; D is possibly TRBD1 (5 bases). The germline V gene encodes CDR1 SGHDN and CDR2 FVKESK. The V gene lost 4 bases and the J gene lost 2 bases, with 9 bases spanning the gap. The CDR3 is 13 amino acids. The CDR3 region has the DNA TGTGCCAGCAGCCGGGGCCCAGCCTACGAGCAGTACTTC. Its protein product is CASSRGPAYEQYF.

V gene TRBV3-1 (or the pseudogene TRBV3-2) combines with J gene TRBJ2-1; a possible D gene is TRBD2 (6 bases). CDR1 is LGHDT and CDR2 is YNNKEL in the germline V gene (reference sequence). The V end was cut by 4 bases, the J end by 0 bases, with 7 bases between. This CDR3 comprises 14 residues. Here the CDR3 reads CASSPSDSYNEQFF. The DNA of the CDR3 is TGTGCCAGCAGCCCTAGCGACTCCTACAATGAGCAGTTCTTC.

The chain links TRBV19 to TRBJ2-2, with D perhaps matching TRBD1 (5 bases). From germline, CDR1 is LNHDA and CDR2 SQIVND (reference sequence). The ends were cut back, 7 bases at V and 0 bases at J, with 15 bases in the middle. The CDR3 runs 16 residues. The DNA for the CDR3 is TGTGCCAGTACCCTAGACAGAAGAGCGAACACCGGGGAGCTGTTTTTT. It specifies CASTLDRRANTGELFF. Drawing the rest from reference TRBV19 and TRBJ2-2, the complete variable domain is DGGITQSPKYLFRKEGQNVTLSCEQNLNHDAMYWYRQDPGQGLRLIYYSQIVNDFQKGDIAEGYSVSREKKESFPLTVTSAQKNPTAFYLCASTLDRRANTGELFFGEGSRLTVL.

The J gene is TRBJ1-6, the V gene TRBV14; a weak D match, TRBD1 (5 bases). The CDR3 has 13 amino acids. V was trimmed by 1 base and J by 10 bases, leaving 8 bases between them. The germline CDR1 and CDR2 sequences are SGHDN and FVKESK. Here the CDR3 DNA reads TGTGCCAGCAGCCAAGGCGGGACGTCACCCCTCCACTTT. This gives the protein CASSQGGTSPLHF.

The CDR3 nucleotides read TGTGCCAGCAGCCCTACGCGGTTTACCTACGAGCAGTACTTC. Protein product: CASSPTRFTYEQYF. V usage is TRBV5-6 and J usage is TRBJ2-7; no clear D. The CDR3 consists of 14 residues. Germline loops: CDR1 SGHDT, CDR2 YYEEEE. V was trimmed by 4 bases and J by 2 bases, leaving 13 bases between them.

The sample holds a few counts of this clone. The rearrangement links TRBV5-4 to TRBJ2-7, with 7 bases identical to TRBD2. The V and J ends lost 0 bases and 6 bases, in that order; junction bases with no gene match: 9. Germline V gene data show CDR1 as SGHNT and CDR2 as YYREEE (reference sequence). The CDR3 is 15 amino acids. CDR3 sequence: CASSLGAGAPVEQYF. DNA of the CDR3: TGTGCCAGCAGCTTGGGTGCGGGAGCCCCGGTCGAGCAGTACTTC.

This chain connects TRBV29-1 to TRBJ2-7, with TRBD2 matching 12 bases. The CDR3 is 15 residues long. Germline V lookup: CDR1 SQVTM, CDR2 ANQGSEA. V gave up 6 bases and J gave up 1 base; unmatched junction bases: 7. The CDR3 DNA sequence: TGCAGCGTCGCCCGGACTAGCGGGGAATCCTACGAGCAGTACTTC. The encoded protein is CSVARTSGESYEQYF.

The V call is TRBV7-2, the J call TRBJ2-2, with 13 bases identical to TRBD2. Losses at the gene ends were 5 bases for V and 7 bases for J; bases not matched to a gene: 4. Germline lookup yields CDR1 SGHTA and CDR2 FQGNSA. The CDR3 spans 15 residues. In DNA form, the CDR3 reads TGTGCCAGCAGCCGGACTAGCGGGAGTAACGGGGAGCTGTTTTTT. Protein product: CASSRTSGSNGELFF.

CDR3: CASSQETSDSSSGNTIYF. CDR3 in DNA: TGCGCCAGCAGCCAAGAGACCTCAGACAGCAGCTCTGGAAACACCATATATTTT. This chain uses TRBV4-3 with TRBJ1-3, with D maybe TRBD1 (5 bases). Germline V CDR1 and CDR2: LGHNA, YSLEER. The CDR3 length is 18 residues. Deletions cut 0 bases from V and 0 bases from J, with 15 bases between.

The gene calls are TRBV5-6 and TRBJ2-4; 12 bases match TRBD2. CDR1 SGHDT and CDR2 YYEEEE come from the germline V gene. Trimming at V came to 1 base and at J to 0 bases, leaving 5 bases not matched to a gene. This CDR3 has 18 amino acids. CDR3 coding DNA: TGTGCCAGCAGCTTGACTAGCGGGAGGAGACTAGCCAAAAACATTCAGTACTTC. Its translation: CASSLTSGRRLAKNIQYF.

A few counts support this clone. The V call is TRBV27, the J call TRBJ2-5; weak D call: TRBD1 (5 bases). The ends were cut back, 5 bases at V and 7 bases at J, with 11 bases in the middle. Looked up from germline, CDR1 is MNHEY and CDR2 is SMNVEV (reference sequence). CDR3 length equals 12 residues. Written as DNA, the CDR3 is TGTGCCAGCAGTAGGGGAATGGGGACCCAGTACTTC. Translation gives CASSRGMGTQYF.

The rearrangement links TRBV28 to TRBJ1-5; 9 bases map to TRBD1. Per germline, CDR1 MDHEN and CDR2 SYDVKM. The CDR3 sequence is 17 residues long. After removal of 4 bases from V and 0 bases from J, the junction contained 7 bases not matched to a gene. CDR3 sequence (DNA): TGTGCCAGCAGTTCGGGACAGGGTCTTGTTAGCAATCAGCCCCAGCATTTT. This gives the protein CASSSGQGLVSNQPQHF.

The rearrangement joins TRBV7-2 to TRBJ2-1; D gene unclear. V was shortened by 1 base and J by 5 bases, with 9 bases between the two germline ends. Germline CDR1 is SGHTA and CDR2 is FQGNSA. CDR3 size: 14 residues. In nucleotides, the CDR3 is TGTGCCAGCAGCTTAGGTTACAGAAACAATGAGCAGTTCTTC. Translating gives CASSLGYRNNEQFF.

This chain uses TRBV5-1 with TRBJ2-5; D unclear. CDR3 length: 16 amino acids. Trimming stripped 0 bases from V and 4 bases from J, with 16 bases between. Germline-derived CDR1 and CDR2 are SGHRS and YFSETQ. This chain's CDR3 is CASSLVLATGVETQYF. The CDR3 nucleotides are TGCGCCAGCAGCTTGGTTCTGGCGACTGGTGTAGAGACCCAGTACTTC.

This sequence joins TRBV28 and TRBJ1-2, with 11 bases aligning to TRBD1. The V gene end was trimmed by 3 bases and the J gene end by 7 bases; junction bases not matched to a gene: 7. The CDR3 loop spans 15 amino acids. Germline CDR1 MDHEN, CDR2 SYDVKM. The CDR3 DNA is TGTGCCAGCAGTTTCCCCGGGACAGGGGGTGTTGGCTACACCTTC. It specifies CASSFPGTGGVGYTF.